This entry lists 12 T cell receptor beta chains sequenced from one sample in a study of PD-L1 blockade in urothelial cancer (dated by TCRdb to about 2017). Receptor amplification or capture employed the immunoSEQ multiplex PCR assay. What TCRdb holds here is the immuneACCESS table cut down to in-frame rearrangements. Part of the clones is not present; checked against another copy, under half of the missing clones reflect an unresolved V gene, and the others are unexplained. The sample table shows 50,000 to 55,000 clones, and roughly 80% are seen once. The ten top clones hold about 4.1% of the sample. The time point label, read with the paper, signifies: pretreatment peripheral blood. The starting material was PBMCs, obtained around atezolizumab (anti-PD-L1) treatment. All receptors come from a man aged 70-80 years with urothelial cancer.

This chain joins TRBV9 and TRBJ2-7; the D gene is possibly TRBD2 (6 bases). Germline-derived CDR1 and CDR2 are SGDLS and YYNGEE. The germline V and J ends were trimmed by 4 bases and 0 bases, with 14 bases remaining between them. This CDR3 has 15 residues. CDR3: CASSLSGTGSYEQYF. The DNA of the CDR3 is TGTGCCAGCAGCCTTTCCGGGACTGGCTCCTACGAGCAGTACTTC.

The chain employs TRBV7-9 and TRBJ2-1; TRBD2 matches 8 bases. The CDR3 is 16 residues long. CDR1 is SEHNR and CDR2 is FQNEAQ in the germline V gene (reference sequence). After removal of 5 bases from V and 7 bases from J, the junction contained 13 bases not matched to a gene. For the CDR3, the DNA is TGTGCCAGCAGCATTCGGACTAGCTCGAGCGCGAATGAGCAGTTCTTC. Translation gives CASSIRTSSSANEQFF. Together with reference TRBV7-9 and TRBJ2-1, the CDR3 gives the full variable domain: DTGVSQNPRHKITKRGQNVTFRCDPISEHNRLYWYRQTLGQGPEFLTYFQNEAQLEKSRLLSDRFSAERPKGSFSTLEIQRTEQGDSAMYLCASSIRTSSSANEQFFGPGTRLTVL.

This chain joins TRBV15 and TRBJ1-2; D may be TRBD1 (5 bases). This CDR3 has 13 residues. In germline, CDR1 is LNHNV, CDR2 YYDKDF (reference sequence). Trimming pared 5 bases from V and 6 bases from J, leaving 13 bases between. CDR3 residues: CATSWSGINGYTF. CDR3 in DNA: TGTGCCACCAGCTGGTCAGGGATCAATGGCTACACCTTC.

This chain joins TRBV11-3 and TRBJ2-7, with TRBD1 as a possible D gene (5 bases). Germline V gene data show CDR1 as SGHNT and CDR2 as YENEEA. The CDR3 extends over 13 amino acids. The ends were cut back, 5 bases at V and 3 bases at J, with 11 bases in the middle. CDR3 in DNA: TGTGCCAGCAGCACCAGACAGAGCTACGAGCAGTACTTC. As protein: CASSTRQSYEQYF.

This clone showed up just a few times. The genes are TRBV19 and TRBJ1-1; tentative D call: TRBD1 (5 bases). Germline CDR1 is LNHDA and CDR2 is SQIVND (reference sequence). The V gene lost 3 bases and the J gene lost 4 bases, with 9 bases spanning the gap. CDR3 length: 13 residues. In DNA form, the CDR3 reads TGTGCCAGTAGTATTGGGGGAGGCACTGAAGCTTTCTTT. Residues: CASSIGGGTEAFF. The whole variable domain, filled in from reference TRBV19 and TRBJ1-1, reads DGGITQSPKYLFRKEGQNVTLSCEQNLNHDAMYWYRQDPGQGLRLIYYSQIVNDFQKGDIAEGYSVSREKKESFPLTVTSAQKNPTAFYLCASSIGGGTEAFFGQGTRLTVV.

The rearrangement uses TRBV5-1 and TRBJ2-1; 16 bases align to TRBD2. Germline trimming cut 4 bases from V and 14 bases from J; bases unmatched to any gene: 6. This CDR3 comprises 14 residues. Germline V CDR1 and CDR2: SGHRS, YFSETQ. CDR3 nucleotide sequence: TGCGCCAGCAGCCTCGGGACTAGCGGGGGGGCCAAGTTCTTC. The encoded protein is CASSLGTSGGAKFF.

This sequence joins TRBV6-4 and TRBJ1-2, with D hard to call. This CDR3 contains 13 residues. Germline CDR1 and CDR2: MRHNA and SNTAGT. Trimming cost V 0 bases and J 6 bases, with 8 bases left between them. The CDR3 nucleotides are TGTGCCAGCAGTGACTCCCACGGGGATGGCTACACCTTC. Translating gives CASSDSHGDGYTF.

V usage is TRBV6-4 and J usage is TRBJ1-5; tentatively, D is TRBD1 (5 bases). Germline V gene lookup returns CDR1 MRHNA and CDR2 SNTAGT. Trimming removed 2 bases at V and 2 bases at J, with 25 bases between. There are 20 residues in the CDR3. For the CDR3, the DNA is TGTGCCAGCAGTGACCCCCGGACCGCTGTAAGGGGATATGGCAATCAGCCCCAGCATTTT. It codes for CASSDPRTAVRGYGNQPQHF.

This clone came up once. The CDR3 here is CASSFGTGYAYEQYF. In nucleotides, the CDR3 is TGTGCCAGCAGCTTCGGGACAGGGTATGCCTACGAGCAGTACTTC. V usage is TRBV7-9 and J usage is TRBJ2-7; 9 positions match TRBD1. The CDR3 has 15 amino acids. Trimming at V came to 3 bases and at J to 2 bases, leaving 5 bases not matched to a gene. From germline, CDR1 is SEHNR and CDR2 FQNEAQ (reference sequence).

This rearrangement joins TRBV15 to TRBJ2-1; weak D call: TRBD1 (6 bases). The germline V and J ends were trimmed by 4 bases and 7 bases, with 23 bases remaining between them. This CDR3 has 17 amino acids. Looked up from germline, CDR1 is LNHNV and CDR2 is YYDKDF (reference sequence). CDR3 loop: CATSIVPGAARANEQFF. In nucleotides, the CDR3 is TGTGCCACCAGCATTGTACCAGGGGCCGCGAGGGCGAATGAGCAGTTCTTC.

V and J are TRBV5-1 and TRBJ2-5; D perhaps matches TRBD2 (6 bases). The CDR3 has 15 amino acids. The V gene lost 1 base and the J gene lost 1 base, with 11 bases spanning the gap. In germline, CDR1 is SGHRS, CDR2 YFSETQ. The CDR3: CASSLQWRGQETQYF. In DNA form, the CDR3 reads TGCGCCAGCAGCTTGCAGTGGAGGGGCCAAGAGACCCAGTACTTC.

The CDR3 nucleotides read TGCAGCGCTCGGACGATCGGGGGCACTGAAGCTTTCTTT. It encodes CSARTIGGTEAFF. J is TRBJ1-1 and V is TRBV29-1; TRBD1 is a possible D gene (5 bases). The CDR3 contains 13 residues. Trimming took off 7 bases at V and 4 bases at J, with 16 bases between the two ends. Germline CDR1 reads SQVTM; CDR2 reads ANQGSEA. Supplemented by reference TRBV29-1 and TRBJ1-1, the full variable domain reads SAVISQKPSRDICQRGTSLTIQCQVDSQVTMMFWYRQQPGQSLTLIATANQGSEATYESGFVIDKFPISRPNLTFSTLTVSNMSPEDSSIYLCSARTIGGTEAFFGQGTRLTVV.